The T cell receptor (beta chain) under discussion was sequenced for a study of blood T cells in healthy people across ages. J was trimmed by 6 bases and V by 6 bases; bases with no gene match: 7. The CDR3 contains 13 residues. The draw of peripheral blood yielded roughly 9.4 milliliters from each donor. It was with a sample-barcoded 5' primer and a J-beta primer mix that a second PCR of roughly 7 to 12 cycles was run. TCRdb called the 5' RACE reads again in MiXCR, with one record for every CDR3 protein. The sample has 1.5 million to 2 million distinct CDR3 sequences; about 39% are singletons. Sequenced sample: blood. This clonotype was sampled from a human donor in good health. The V and J genes are TRBV12-3 or TRBV12-4 and TRBJ2-5; 7 bases line up with TRBD1. The CDR3 DNA is TGTGCCAGCAGCCCAGGGGGTGGTCAGACCCAGTACTTC. Protein: CASSPGGGQTQYF.